This passage covers 31 T cell receptor beta chains from one sample sequenced in a study of cytomegalovirus exposure and HLA in healthy donors. PCR primers comprised 60 Vbeta and 13 Jbeta primers. Here immunoSEQ multiplex PCR was the method, and the copy in TCRdb shows in-frame clones only, minus some. The sample lists around 200,000 clones, roughly four fifths occurring once. Specimen: PBMCs. These receptors all stem from a woman younger than 45 in good health and CMV-seropositive.

The rearrangement links TRBV6-1 to TRBJ2-6; possible D gene TRBD1, 6 bases. The CDR3 contains 16 residues. The germline V and J ends were trimmed by 4 bases and 4 bases, with 14 bases remaining between them. The V gene's germline CDR1 is MNHNS and CDR2 SASEGT. For the CDR3, the DNA is TGTGCCAGCAGTGGAGGAGTTGGGACAGGGGCCAACGTCCTGACTTTC. Its protein is CASSGGVGTGANVLTF.

CDR3 region: CASSAGTTDTQYF. For the CDR3, the DNA is TGCGCCAGCAGCGCGGGGACGACAGATACGCAGTATTTT. The chain recombines TRBV5-1 with TRBJ2-3, with a tentative D call TRBD2 (6 bases). The V end lost 4 bases, the J end lost 3 bases, and 9 bases lay between the germline ends. The CDR3 length is 13 residues. Germline V gene lookup returns CDR1 SGHRS and CDR2 YFSETQ.

CDR3 sequence: CASSSLRAGGPLEQYF. CDR3 DNA sequence: TGTGCCAGCAGTTCCTTGCGGGCGGGAGGGCCCCTCGAGCAGTACTTC. V usage is TRBV28 and J usage is TRBJ2-7; 9 bases are shared with TRBD2. The CDR3 sequence is 16 residues long. Trimming removed 4 bases from V and 6 bases from J; junction bases left unmatched: 13. Germline lookup yields CDR1 MDHEN and CDR2 SYDVKM.

The chain joins TRBV10-1 to TRBJ2-7, with 7 nucleotides matching TRBD1. Per the germline V gene, CDR1 is WNHNN and CDR2 is SYGVQD (reference sequence). J was trimmed by 4 bases and V by 4 bases; bases with no gene match: 10. The CDR3 is made up of 15 amino acids. In DNA, the CDR3 is TGCGCCAGCAGTGGTTACAGGGGAGCCTCGTACGAGCAGTACTTC. Translating it yields CASSGYRGASYEQYF.

V gene TRBV5-1 combines with J gene TRBJ2-1, with 9 bases identical to TRBD1. With V trimmed by 4 bases and J by 8 bases, 7 bases remained unmatched. The CDR3 runs to 14 residues. Germline-derived CDR1 and CDR2 are SGHRS and YFSETQ. This CDR3 is CASSGWTGVDEQFF. CDR3 coding DNA: TGCGCCAGCAGCGGATGGACAGGGGTCGATGAGCAGTTCTTC.

The V and J genes are TRBV5-6 and TRBJ2-6, with 11 positions matching TRBD2. The CDR3 is 17 residues long. With 5 bases clipped from V and 3 bases from J, the junction kept 7 bases outside the gene matches. The germline V gene encodes CDR1 SGHDT and CDR2 YYEEEE. In DNA form, the CDR3 reads TGTGCCAGCAGGCCAACTAGCGGGAGCGGTGGGGCCAACGTCCTGACTTTC. Protein product: CASRPTSGSGGANVLTF.

In its sample, this clone was seen a few times. The chain uses TRBV6-5 and TRBJ2-1; 10 bases map to TRBD2. This CDR3 region has 15 residues. The trim removed 0 bases at V and 7 bases at J, leaving 3 bases unmatched. The germline V gene encodes CDR1 MNHEY and CDR2 SVGAGI. The DNA of the CDR3 is TGTGCCAGCAGTTACTCGGCTAGCGGGAGAAATGAGCAGTTCTTC. Translating gives CASSYSASGRNEQFF.

This clone was seen a single time. J is TRBJ2-3 and V is TRBV5-6; 9 bases map to TRBD2. The CDR3 runs 15 residues. Germline V CDR1 and CDR2: SGHDT, YYEEEE. V was pared by 1 base and J by 5 bases, with 5 bases of the junction left unmatched. CDR3 DNA: TGTGCCAGCAGCTTGAGCGGGAGGCGGGGAGATACGCAGTATTTT. Protein sequence: CASSLSGRRGDTQYF.

CDR3 in amino acids: CASSEVPGSDYNEQFF. The CDR3 region has the DNA TGTGCCAGCAGTGAAGTCCCAGGGTCGGACTACAATGAGCAGTTCTTC. The rearrangement joins TRBV6-1 to TRBJ2-1; tentative D call: TRBD1 (5 bases). V was cut by 1 base and J by 3 bases, with 13 bases left in between. CDR3 size: 16 residues. Germline CDR1 MNHNS, CDR2 SASEGT.

This clone was counted a single time. The gene calls are TRBV28 and TRBJ1-2, with 8 bases lining up with TRBD1. The CDR3 runs 14 residues. J was trimmed by 5 bases and V by 5 bases; bases with no gene match: 7. Germline assignment: CDR1 MDHEN and CDR2 SYDVKM. The CDR3 bases are TGTGCCAGCAGTGGGGGACAGGTGGAATATGGCTACACCTTC. It is translated as CASSGGQVEYGYTF.

As to this clone: One end of the junction is discordant with germline, which a read error may explain. V gene TRBV6-4 combines with J gene TRBJ2-1; 14 nucleotides line up with TRBD2. Germline assignment: CDR1 MRHNA and CDR2 SNTAGT. CDR3 size: 16 residues. CDR3 bases: TGTGCCAGCAGCGACTCCGGGACTAGCGGGAGCAATGAGCAGTTCTTC. Its protein product is CASSDSGTSGSNEQFF.

The chain uses TRBV28 and TRBJ2-7; 9 positions match TRBD1. CDR1 MDHEN and CDR2 SYDVKM come from the germline V gene. The CDR3 is 15 amino acids. V dropped 7 bases and J dropped 2; count of bases not matched to a gene: 9. The CDR3 nucleotides read TGTGCCAGCATCCTGAGACAGGGGGTCCCCTACGAGCAGTACTTC. Protein: CASILRQGVPYEQYF.

The gene calls are TRBV27 and TRBJ2-2, with 9 positions matching TRBD1. The ends lost 6 bases at V and 7 bases at J; junction bases unmatched: 18. CDR3 length: 18 residues. The germline gives CDR1 MNHEY, CDR2 SMNVEV (reference sequence). This chain's CDR3 is CASSLGATGTGFIGELFF. CDR3 DNA: TGTGCCAGCAGCCTTGGTGCCACCGGGACAGGGTTCATCGGGGAGCTGTTTTTT.

The chain joins TRBV7-9 to TRBJ1-1; possible D gene TRBD1, 6 bases. Trimming took 5 bases from V and 7 from J, leaving 14 bases between them. The CDR3 length is 13 residues. Germline CDR1 is SEHNR and CDR2 is FQNEAQ (reference sequence). The CDR3 sequence is CASSPYGGDEAFF. The DNA of the CDR3 is TGTGCCAGCAGCCCGTATGGGGGCGATGAAGCTTTCTTT.

The chain links TRBV19 to TRBJ2-5; the match to TRBD2 covers 7 bases. Germline V lookup: CDR1 LNHDA, CDR2 SQIVND (reference sequence). The trim removed 2 bases at V and 5 bases at J, leaving 14 bases unmatched. The CDR3 length is 17 residues. CDR3 sequence reads: CASSIPRPDGRLETQYF. In nucleotides, the CDR3 is TGTGCCAGTAGTATACCTAGACCGGACGGGAGGTTGGAGACCCAGTACTTC.

A remark on this clone: In the same sample, other DNA sequences code for this CDR3. The chain couples TRBV19 to TRBJ2-7; the match to TRBD2 covers 10 bases. The V gene end was trimmed by 4 bases and the J gene end by 3 bases; junction bases not matched to a gene: 3. Per the germline V gene, CDR1 is LNHDA and CDR2 is SQIVND (reference sequence). The CDR3 contains 14 residues. The CDR3: CASSTSSGSYEQYF. Here the CDR3 DNA reads TGTGCCAGTAGTACCTCTAGCGGGAGCTACGAGCAGTACTTC. Using reference TRBV19 and TRBJ2-7 for the parts outside the CDR3, the full variable domain is DGGITQSPKYLFRKEGQNVTLSCEQNLNHDAMYWYRQDPGQGLRLIYYSQIVNDFQKGDIAEGYSVSREKKESFPLTVTSAQKNPTAFYLCASSTSSGSYEQYFGPGTRLTVT.

V and J are TRBV5-5 and TRBJ1-5; 9 nucleotides match TRBD1. The length of the CDR3 is 16 residues. Losses at the gene ends were 4 bases for V and 7 bases for J; bases not matched to a gene: 12. Germline V gives CDR1 SGHKS, CDR2 YYEKEE (reference sequence). The CDR3 sequence: CASSEQGAGVRQPQHF. As DNA, the CDR3 is TGTGCCAGCAGCGAACAGGGGGCAGGGGTTCGACAGCCCCAGCATTTT.

The chain carries TRBV2 and TRBJ1-5; TRBD1 aligns across 8 bases. V was clipped by 6 bases and J by 1 base; unmatched bases: 8. CDR1 and CDR2 (germline): SNHLY, FYNNEI. CDR3 length: 16 residues. This CDR3 is CASRIQGELSNQPQHF. The CDR3 DNA is TGTGCCAGCAGGATACAGGGGGAGTTGAGCAATCAGCCCCAGCATTTT.

The rearrangement uses TRBV4-2 and TRBJ2-7; 7 bases align to TRBD2. The CDR3 extends over 15 amino acids. Germline values: CDR1 LGHNA, CDR2 YNFKEQ. The ends lost 0 bases at V and 4 bases at J; junction bases unmatched: 6. CDR3 amino acids: CASSQDSGSGYEQYF. The DNA of the CDR3 is TGTGCCAGCAGCCAAGATAGCGGTAGCGGGTACGAGCAGTACTTC.

The CDR3 sequence: CASSDPAGEVHEQYF. As DNA, the CDR3 is TGCGCCAGCAGTGATCCGGCGGGAGAGGTCCACGAGCAGTACTTC. The chain recombines TRBV10-1 with TRBJ2-7, with 7 bases fitting TRBD2. The V gene's germline CDR1 is WNHNN and CDR2 SYGVQD (reference sequence). The CDR3 is 15 amino acids. V lost 3 bases, J lost 5 bases, and 10 bases stayed unmatched.

This clone was counted once. The chain couples TRBV19 to TRBJ2-5; a possible D gene is TRBD2 (7 bases). V shed 8 bases and J shed 5 bases, with 24 bases lying between them. This CDR3 has 16 amino acids. Germline-derived CDR1 and CDR2 are LNHDA and SQIVND (reference sequence). CDR3 protein: CASGPRGGVEKETQYF. The CDR3 region has the DNA TGTGCCAGTGGACCGAGGGGGGGAGTGGAGAAGGAGACCCAGTACTTC. The full variable domain, rest sourced from reference TRBV19 and TRBJ2-5, is DGGITQSPKYLFRKEGQNVTLSCEQNLNHDAMYWYRQDPGQGLRLIYYSQIVNDFQKGDIAEGYSVSREKKESFPLTVTSAQKNPTAFYLCASGPRGGVEKETQYFGPGTRLLVL.

The chain carries TRBV6-4 and TRBJ2-5; weak D call: TRBD2 (5 bases). Per germline, CDR1 MRHNA and CDR2 SNTAGT. V lost 8 bases to trimming and J lost 2 bases, with 21 bases between them. The CDR3 is 16 amino acids. The DNA for the CDR3 is TGTGCCAGCGATCCCCTTCCCGGGAAGCGGCAAGAGACCCAGTACTTC. This codes for CASDPLPGKRQETQYF.

V gene TRBV5-6 combines with J gene TRBJ2-3; 7 nucleotides match TRBD1. After removal of 5 bases from V and 2 bases from J, the junction contained 8 bases not matched to a gene. From germline, CDR1 is SGHDT and CDR2 YYEEEE. The CDR3 runs to 15 residues. For the CDR3, the DNA is TGTGCCAGCAGTTCACGGACAGGTCACACAGATACGCAGTATTTT. Protein sequence: CASSSRTGHTDTQYF.

The chain uses TRBV27 and TRBJ2-1; 10 nucleotides align to TRBD2. In germline, CDR1 is MNHEY, CDR2 SMNVEV (reference sequence). This CDR3 has 16 amino acids. The V and J ends lost 5 bases and 6 bases, in that order; junction bases with no gene match: 10. The CDR3 DNA reads TGTGCCAGCAGTCCCCTGAGCGGGAGGGGTTCCAATGAGCAGTTCTTC. Its protein product is CASSPLSGRGSNEQFF.

This clone was observed once. The chain has TRBV4-1 and TRBJ2-2, with 7 positions matching TRBD2. CDR3 length: 17 amino acids. Germline CDR1 and CDR2: MGHRA and YSYEKL. J lost 2 bases, V lost 3 bases, and 9 bases had no gene match. CDR3 sequence: CASSQEAGTTNTGELFF. CDR3 in DNA: TGCGCCAGCAGCCAGGAAGCCGGGACTACCAACACCGGGGAGCTGTTTTTT.

The chain combines TRBV6-1 with TRBJ1-1, with 9 bases that match TRBD1. J lost 11 bases, V lost 6 bases, and 13 bases had no gene match. The CDR3 sequence is 14 residues long. Germline assignment: CDR1 MNHNS and CDR2 SASEGT. The CDR3 DNA follows: TGTGCCAGCAGATTAGATTTGGACAGGGGTGGGGCTTTCTTT. This sequence encodes CASRLDLDRGGAFF.

The gene calls are TRBV28 and TRBJ2-3, with 9 bases aligning to TRBD1. V was clipped by 3 bases and J by 2 bases; unmatched bases: 6. This CDR3 comprises 16 residues. Germline assignment: CDR1 MDHEN and CDR2 SYDVKM. The CDR3 sequence is CASSFGTGLVTDTQYF. The CDR3 DNA reads as TGTGCCAGCAGTTTCGGGACAGGGCTGGTCACAGATACGCAGTATTTT.

The J gene is TRBJ2-7, the V gene TRBV5-1; 9 bases agree with TRBD1. The CDR3 loop spans 14 amino acids. V trimming: 6 bases; J trimming: 4 bases; junction bases outside the gene matches: 8. Germline loops: CDR1 SGHRS, CDR2 YFSETQ. CDR3 nucleotide sequence: TGCGCCAGCACCCCGGGACAGGGTGTTTACGAGCAGTACTTC. It translates to CASTPGQGVYEQYF.

The genes are TRBV6-1 and TRBJ2-1; 7 bases map to TRBD2. The CDR3 sequence is 11 residues long. V shed 8 bases, J shed 6 bases, and the junction held 1 base outside the gene matches. Germline V gene lookup returns CDR1 MNHNS and CDR2 SASEGT. The CDR3 region is CASSGGNEQFF. In nucleotides, the CDR3 is TGTGCCAGCTCGGGGGGCAATGAGCAGTTCTTC.

The gene calls are TRBV6-5 and TRBJ1-6; 7 bases are a match to TRBD1. The CDR3 runs 14 residues. The germline CDR1 and CDR2 sequences are MNHEY and SVGAGI. After removal of 5 bases from V and 6 bases from J, the junction contained 4 bases not matched to a gene. CDR3 amino acids: CASSPGTVNSPLHF. Written as DNA, the CDR3 is TGTGCCAGCAGTCCTGGGACAGTTAATTCACCCCTCCACTTT.

The chain carries TRBV28 and TRBJ1-1, with D hard to call. Trimming shortened V by 3 bases and J by 4 bases, and 18 bases separated the two germline ends. Germline assignment: CDR1 MDHEN and CDR2 SYDVKM. The CDR3 consists of 16 residues. The DNA for the CDR3 is TGTGCCAGCAGTTTTCCGCCTCTAAAGGGAGGCACTGAAGCTTTCTTT. It translates to CASSFPPLKGGTEAFF.